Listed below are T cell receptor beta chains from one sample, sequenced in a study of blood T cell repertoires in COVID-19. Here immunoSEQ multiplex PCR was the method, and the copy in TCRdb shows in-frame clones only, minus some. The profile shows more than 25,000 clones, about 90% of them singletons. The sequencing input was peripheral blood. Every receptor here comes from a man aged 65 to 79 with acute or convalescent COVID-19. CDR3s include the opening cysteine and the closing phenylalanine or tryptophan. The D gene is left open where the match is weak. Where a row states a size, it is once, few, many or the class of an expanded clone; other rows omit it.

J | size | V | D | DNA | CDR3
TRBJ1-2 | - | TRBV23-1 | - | TGCGCCAGCAGTCACCCGACAGGACAGAAAAGCTACACCTTC | CASSHPTGQKSYTF
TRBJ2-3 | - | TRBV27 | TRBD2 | TGTGCCAGCAGCCAGCGGGAGGGGGCAGATACGCAGTATTTT | CASSQREGADTQYF
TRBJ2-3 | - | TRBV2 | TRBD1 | TGTGCCAGCTTAAGGGACAGGGGTTTAGATACGCAGTATTTT | CASLRDRGLDTQYF
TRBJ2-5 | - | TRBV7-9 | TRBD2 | TGTGCCAGCAGCCGACTAGCGGGACTGGAGACCCAGTACTTC | CASSRLAGLETQYF
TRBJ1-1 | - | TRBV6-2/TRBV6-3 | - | TGTGCCAGCAGTCACAGGTATCCGAACACTGAAGCTTTCTTT | CASSHRYPNTEAFF
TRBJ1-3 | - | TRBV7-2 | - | TGTGCCAGCAGCGTGACTCGGTCTGGAAACACCATATATTTT | CASSVTRSGNTIYF
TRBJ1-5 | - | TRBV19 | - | TGTGCCAGTAGCCCCGGGGTCAATCAGCCCCAGCATTTT | CASSPGVNQPQHF
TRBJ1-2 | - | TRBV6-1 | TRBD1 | TGTGCCAGCAGTTGGGCAGGGACAGGGGTCTATGGCTACACCTTC | CASSWAGTGVYGYTF
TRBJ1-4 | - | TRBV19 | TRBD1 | TGTGCCAGTACCGTCCCGGGACAGGGATCTAATGAAAAACTGTTTTTT | CASTVPGQGSNEKLFF
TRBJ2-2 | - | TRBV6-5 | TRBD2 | TGTGCCAGCACCCTAGCGGGAGCGGTCGGGGAGCTGTTTTTT | CASTLAGAVGELFF
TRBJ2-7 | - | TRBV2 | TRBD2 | TGTGCCAGCAGTTCCGGGACTAGCGGGGAGCAGTACTTC | CASSSGTSGEQYF
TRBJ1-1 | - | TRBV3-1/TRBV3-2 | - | TGTGCCAGCAGCCTTTCGCCAGGGAATCGGGCTTTCTTT | CASSLSPGNRAFF
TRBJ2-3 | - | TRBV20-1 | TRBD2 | TGCAGTGCTAGTGGCGGGAGGGCCATAGATACGCAGTATTTT | CSASGGRAIDTQYF
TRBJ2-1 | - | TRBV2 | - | TGTGCCAGCAGTGGTTACAGTAACAATGAGCAGTTCTTC | CASSGYSNNEQFF
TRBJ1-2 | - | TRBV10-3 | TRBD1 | TGTGCCATCAGTGGAAAAGGGGACAGGGGCGCCTATGGCTACACCTTC | CAISGKGDRGAYGYTF
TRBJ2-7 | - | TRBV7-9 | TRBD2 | TGTGCCAGCAGCTCCCCGAGGGGTAGCGGGATATCCTACGAGCAGTACTTC | CASSSPRGSGISYEQYF
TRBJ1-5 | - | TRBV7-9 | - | TGTGCCAGCAGCTTTGCGGGACTCAATAATCAGCCCCAGCATTTT | CASSFAGLNNQPQHF
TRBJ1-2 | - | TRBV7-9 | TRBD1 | TGTGCCAGCAGCCGCACCCTGTACGAGGACAGGGAGTCTGGCTACACCTTC | CASSRTLYEDRESGYTF
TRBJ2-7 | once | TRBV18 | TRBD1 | TGTGCCAGCTCACCCGAGACAGGGGAGTACGAGCAGTACTTC | CASSPETGEYEQYF
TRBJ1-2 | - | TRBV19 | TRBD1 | TGTGCCAGTAGCACAAAACAGGGGGAGTTAAGAGGCTACACCTTC | CASSTKQGELRGYTF
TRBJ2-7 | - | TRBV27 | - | TGTGCCAGCAGTTCCCCCCCGGACAGTCGCACCTACGAGCAGTACTTC | CASSSPPDSRTYEQYF
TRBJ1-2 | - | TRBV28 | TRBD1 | TGTGCCAGCAGGGGCTCAGGGCAGGGGGGTTTC | CASRGSGQGGF
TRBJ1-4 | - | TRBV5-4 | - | TGTGCCAGCAGCTTGGCCGGGGGGGTTGGTGAAAAACTGTTTTTT | CASSLAGGVGEKLFF
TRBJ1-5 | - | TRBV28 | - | TGTGCCAGCGTGGCGGGAGCCTTTAGCAATCAGCCCCAGCATTTT | CASVAGAFSNQPQHF
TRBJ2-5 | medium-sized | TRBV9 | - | TGTCCCCGCAGCGGAGGGGGGGGGCCCCAAGAGACCCAGTACTTC | CPRSGGGGPQETQYF
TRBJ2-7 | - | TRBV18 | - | TGTGCCAGCTCACCAAGAGGGGCTAGCGCCTCCTACGAGCAGTACTTC | CASSPRGASASYEQYF
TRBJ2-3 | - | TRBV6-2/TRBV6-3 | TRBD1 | TGTGCCAGCAGTTACGGACAGGGGAATGAAGATACGCAGTATTTT | CASSYGQGNEDTQYF
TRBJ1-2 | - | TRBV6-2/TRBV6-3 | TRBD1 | TGTGCCAGCAGTAGCGGACAGGGATATGGCTACACCTTC | CASSSGQGYGYTF
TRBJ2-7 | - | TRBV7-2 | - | TGTGCCAGCAGCTTAGCGCTCAGCGAACCCTCCTACGAGCAGTACTTC | CASSLALSEPSYEQYF
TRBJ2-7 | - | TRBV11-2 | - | TGTGCCAGCAGCCACACTACGGGGGTTAGATACGAGCAGTACTTC | CASSHTTGVRYEQYF
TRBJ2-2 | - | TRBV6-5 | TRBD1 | TGTGCCAGCAGTTTCGAGGGGGCATCGGACACCGGGGAGCTGTTTTTT | CASSFEGASDTGELFF
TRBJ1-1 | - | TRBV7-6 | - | TGTGCCAGCAGCTTAGACACAGGGCTGAACACTGAAGCTTTCTTT | CASSLDTGLNTEAFF
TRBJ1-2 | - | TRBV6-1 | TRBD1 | TGTGCCAGCAGTGCAGCCGGGACAGTCGTCTATGGCTACACCTTC | CASSAAGTVVYGYTF
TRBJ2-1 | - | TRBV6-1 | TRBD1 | TGTGCCAGCAGTGAGTTGGGACAGGGGGGGAATGAGCAGTTCTTC | CASSELGQGGNEQFF
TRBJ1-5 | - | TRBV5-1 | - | TGCGCCAGCAGCTTGGATGGTCTAAGCTCAAATCAGCCCCAGCATTTT | CASSLDGLSSNQPQHF
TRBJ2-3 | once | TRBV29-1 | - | TGCAGCGTTGAAGAGGCTCCTCAAGGGGTAGATACGCAGTATTTT | CSVEEAPQGVDTQYF
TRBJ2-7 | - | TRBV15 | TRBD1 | TGTGCCACCAGCAGAGATCCCGGGACAGCCTACGAGCAGTACTTC | CATSRDPGTAYEQYF
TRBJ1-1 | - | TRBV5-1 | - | TGCGCCAGCAGCTTCGGTACAGGCAGGAACACTGAAGCTTTCTTT | CASSFGTGRNTEAFF
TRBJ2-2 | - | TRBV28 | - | TGTGCCAGCAGTTTTTTCGACAGAAACCCGAACACCGGGGAGCTGTTTTTT | CASSFFDRNPNTGELFF
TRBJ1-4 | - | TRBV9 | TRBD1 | TGTGCCAGCAGCGCTCCCCGGGGACAGGGCAATGAAAAACTGTTTTTT | CASSAPRGQGNEKLFF
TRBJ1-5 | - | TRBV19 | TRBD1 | TGTGCCAGTAGTCCACAACAGGGGAACCAGCCCCAGCATTTT | CASSPQQGNQPQHF
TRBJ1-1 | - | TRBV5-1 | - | TGCGCCAGCAGCAAGCTTGGAGATGGGTTGGACACTGAAGCTTTCTTT | CASSKLGDGLDTEAFF